The 19 T cell receptor beta chains in this list originate from one sample, sequenced in a study of blood T cell repertoires in COVID-19. Sequenced by immunoSEQ multiplex PCR; TCRdb stores in-frame clones only, minus some. Here the sample spans under 140,000 clones, roughly four fifths being singletons. Sequenced material: peripheral blood. The receptor source for this set is a woman aged 55-70 years with acute or convalescent COVID-19.

The chain carries TRBV9 and TRBJ1-1, with 8 positions matching TRBD1. Trimming at V came to 4 bases and at J to 1 base, leaving 6 bases not matched to a gene. The CDR3 has 15 residues. The germline gives CDR1 SGDLS, CDR2 YYNGEE. Written as DNA, the CDR3 is TGTGCCAGCAGCCCCCACAGGGGGAAGAACACTGAAGCTTTCTTT. Translating it yields CASSPHRGKNTEAFF. Combining the CDR3 with reference TRBV9 and TRBJ1-1 gives the whole variable domain DSGVTQTPKHLITATGQRVTLRCSPRSGDLSVYWYQQSLDQGLQFLIQYYNGEERAKGNILERFSAQQFPDLHSELNLSSLELGDSALYFCASSPHRGKNTEAFFGQGTRLTVV.

The gene calls are TRBV28 and TRBJ2-6, with D hard to call. Germline V gene data show CDR1 as MDHEN and CDR2 as SYDVKM. The CDR3 runs 13 residues. V was clipped by 6 bases and J by 3 bases, with 6 bases between them. DNA of the CDR3: TGTGCCAGCAGGAGAGGTGGGGCCAACGTCCTGACTTTC. The encoded protein is CASRRGGANVLTF.

The chain has TRBV13 and TRBJ2-3, with a weak D call TRBD1 (5 bases). V was clipped by 5 bases and J by 4 bases, with 10 bases between them. CDR3 size: 13 residues. Germline CDR1 and CDR2: PRHDT and FYEKMQ (reference sequence). CDR3 coding DNA: TGTGCCAGCAGCCTCCAGACAGCAGATACGCAGTATTTT. Translating gives CASSLQTADTQYF.

The chain joins TRBV7-9 to TRBJ2-6, with a tentative D call TRBD2 (7 bases). CDR1 is SEHNR, CDR2 FQNEAQ, per germline (reference sequence). V gave up 5 bases and J gave up 5 bases, with 16 bases separating them. The CDR3 spans 16 residues. DNA for the CDR3: TGTGCCAGCAGCCGGAGGGGGGGTATTCGGGCCAACGTCCTGACTTTC. It codes for CASSRRGGIRANVLTF.

This clone appeared once. The chain links TRBV7-2 to TRBJ2-5; tentatively, D is TRBD2 (6 bases). V lost 5 bases and J lost 5, with 15 bases in between. The CDR3 is 14 amino acids. Germline CDR1 reads SGHTA; CDR2 reads FQGNSA. The CDR3 is CTSSIARRVETQYF. In DNA, the CDR3 is TGTACCAGCAGCATCGCTAGGAGGGTCGAGACCCAGTACTTC.

The rearrangement links TRBV4-2 to TRBJ1-2; TRBD1 agrees at 7 bases. Per the germline V gene, CDR1 is LGHNA and CDR2 is YNFKEQ. The CDR3 loop spans 14 amino acids. With 0 bases clipped from V and 4 bases from J, the junction kept 2 bases outside the gene matches. This CDR3 reads CASSQEGQLYGYTF. DNA for the CDR3: TGTGCCAGCAGCCAAGAGGGACAGCTCTATGGCTACACCTTC.

J is TRBJ1-1 and V is TRBV6-5; TRBD1 is a possible D gene (5 bases). The CDR3 extends over 14 amino acids. Trimming pared 8 bases from V and 4 bases from J, leaving 17 bases between. Germline lookup yields CDR1 MNHEY and CDR2 SVGAGI. The CDR3 coding sequence is TGTGCCAGCCTTCGGGACTGGTCGAGCACTGAAGCTTTCTTT. It is translated as CASLRDWSSTEAFF.

The chain joins TRBV3-1 (or the pseudogene TRBV3-2) to TRBJ1-2; a possible D gene is TRBD1 (6 bases). Trimming took 0 bases from V and 7 from J, leaving 12 bases between them. The CDR3 runs to 14 residues. From germline, CDR1 is LGHDT and CDR2 YNNKEL (reference sequence). The CDR3 is CASSQDSGGRGYTF. The CDR3 DNA sequence: TGTGCCAGCAGCCAAGACTCGGGGGGCCGTGGCTACACCTTC.

The V gene is TRBV28, the J gene TRBJ2-7; 8 bases line up with TRBD1. This CDR3 is 17 amino acids long. Trimming removed 6 bases from V and 6 bases from J; junction bases left unmatched: 19. The germline CDR1 and CDR2 sequences are MDHEN and SYDVKM. The DNA of the CDR3 is TGTGCCAGCAGCACCCCCTCAGGGGGCGCTACTCTGGGCGAGCAGTACTTC. Translation: CASSTPSGGATLGEQYF.

This chain joins TRBV5-6 and TRBJ2-5; 9 bases fit TRBD2. Germline V lookup: CDR1 SGHDT, CDR2 YYEEEE. Trimming took 0 bases from V and 7 from J; bases not matched to a gene: 4. The CDR3 is 14 residues long. CDR3 sequence reads: CASSLGTSVGTQYF. The CDR3 DNA reads as TGTGCCAGCAGCTTGGGGACTAGCGTGGGGACCCAGTACTTC.

This rearrangement joins TRBV3-1 (or the pseudogene TRBV3-2) to TRBJ2-3, with 7 bases identical to TRBD2. This CDR3 comprises 13 residues. Germline trimming cut 5 bases from V and 4 bases from J; bases unmatched to any gene: 3. Germline loops: CDR1 LGHDT, CDR2 YNNKEL (reference sequence). CDR3 in DNA: TGTGCCAGCAGCATAAGCGGGGCAGATACGCAGTATTTT. Translated: CASSISGADTQYF.

This sequence joins TRBV6-2 or TRBV6-3 and TRBJ1-2; tentative D call: TRBD1 (5 bases). This CDR3 is built from 16 residues. Trimming left V 0 bases short and J 5 bases short, with 16 bases between. Germline CDR1 and CDR2: MNHEY and SVGEGT. DNA for the CDR3: TGTGCCAGCAGTTACTCCAACCGGGCAGGGCGATATGGCTACACCTTC. This codes for CASSYSNRAGRYGYTF.

The rearrangement links TRBV6-5 to TRBJ1-5; the D gene is possibly TRBD1 (5 bases). This CDR3 comprises 13 residues. Germline CDR1 reads MNHEY; CDR2 reads SVGAGI. V was trimmed by 7 bases and J by 9 bases, leaving 16 bases between them. This CDR3 is CASKLTVNGPQHF. The CDR3 region has the DNA TGTGCCAGCAAATTGACAGTTAACGGGCCCCAGCATTTT.

This clone was seen just once. This sequence joins TRBV7-9 and TRBJ1-4; the D gene is possibly TRBD1 (6 bases). Germline-derived CDR1 and CDR2 are SEHNR and FQNEAQ (reference sequence). The germline V and J ends were trimmed by 5 bases and 4 bases, with 11 bases remaining between them. The CDR3 spans 14 residues. The CDR3: CASSPRTVNEKLFF. Here the CDR3 DNA reads TGTGCCAGCAGCCCCCGGACAGTTAATGAAAAACTGTTTTTT.

The gene calls are TRBV4-2 and TRBJ2-3; 11 bases are a match to TRBD2. The V gene end was trimmed by 1 base and the J gene end by 6 bases; junction bases not matched to a gene: 6. Germline loops: CDR1 LGHNA, CDR2 YNFKEQ. The CDR3 loop spans 16 amino acids. This chain's CDR3 is CASSQAVAGGRDTQYF. DNA for the CDR3: TGTGCCAGCAGCCAAGCCGTAGCGGGGGGGCGGGATACGCAGTATTTT.

The rearrangement links TRBV7-6 to TRBJ2-5; 8 bases map to TRBD2. The CDR3 is 14 amino acids. CDR1 and CDR2 (germline): SGHVS, FNYEAQ. V dropped 2 bases and J dropped 5; count of bases not matched to a gene: 4. CDR3 bases: TGTGCCAGCAGCTTACGGGGGGGCCGGGAGACCCAGTACTTC. Translating gives CASSLRGGRETQYF. Combining the CDR3 with reference TRBV7-6 and TRBJ2-5 gives the whole variable domain GAGVSQSPRYKVTKRGQDVALRCDPISGHVSLYWYRQALGQGPEFLTYFNYEAQQDKSGLPNDRFSAERPEGSISTLTIQRTEQRDSAMYRCASSLRGGRETQYFGPGTRLLVL.

The chain combines TRBV5-4 with TRBJ1-4; 7 nucleotides align to TRBD1. In germline, CDR1 is SGHNT, CDR2 YYREEE (reference sequence). The length of the CDR3 is 17 residues. Unmatched junction bases numbered 11, after V lost 3 bases and J lost 3 bases. The CDR3 nucleotides read TGTGCCAGCAGCTCGGGGCCAGGGGGTTCAGCTAATGAAAAACTGTTTTTT. This encodes CASSSGPGGSANEKLFF.

The chain combines TRBV6-5 with TRBJ2-7; a weak D match, TRBD2 (6 bases). The CDR3 loop spans 16 amino acids. Germline CDR1 reads MNHEY; CDR2 reads SVGAGI. The V gene lost 4 bases and the J gene lost 0 bases, with 16 bases spanning the gap. CDR3 DNA sequence: TGTGCCAGCAGTTCCTTGGAGGGACGAGGCTCCTACGAGCAGTACTTC. It encodes CASSSLEGRGSYEQYF.

The chain joins TRBV29-1 to TRBJ2-1; 13 bases are shared with TRBD2. Germline assignment: CDR1 SQVTM and CDR2 ANQGSEA. The CDR3 is made up of 12 amino acids. CDR3 in DNA: TGCAGGACTAGCGGGGGGCGGGATGAGCAGTTCTTC. This sequence encodes CRTSGGRDEQFF.